A selection of T cell receptor beta chains follows, all from one sample in a study of CD8 T cells in ankylosing spondylitis. MiXCR was run by TCRdb on the 5' RACE reads, yielding one entry per CDR3 protein. The sample has 470,000 or so distinct CDR3 sequences; 25% to 30% are singletons. The sample comprised blood, either unsorted or a sorted T cell fraction (not recorded which). These receptors all come from a male donor with ankylosing spondylitis. CDR3s include the opening cysteine and the closing phenylalanine or tryptophan. The D gene is left open where the match is weak. Not every row has a clone size; where given, it reads once, few, many or a size class.

TRBV2,few,TRBD1,TRBJ2-1,TGTGCCAGCAGTTTACGACAGGGATGGAATGAGCAGTTCTTC,CASSLRQGWNEQFF
TRBV27,NA,TRBD1,TRBJ2-2,TGTGCCAGCAGTTTAGACAGGGGAGCCGGGGAGCTGTTTTTT,CASSLDRGAGELFF
TRBV6-6,NA,NA,TRBJ2-7,TGTGCCAGCAGTTATGACTGGAGCCACGAGCAGTACTTC,CASSYDWSHEQYF
TRBV7-2,NA,TRBD1,TRBJ2-1,TGTGCCAGCAGCTTAGGCAGGGGGCTCAATGAGCAGTTCTTC,CASSLGRGLNEQFF
TRBV7-9,few,NA,TRBJ1-2,TGTGCCAGCAGCCCTGGCAGGGTTCATGGCTACACCTTC,CASSPGRVHGYTF
TRBV28,NA,NA,TRBJ2-7,TGTGCCAGCGGGCCGCACTACGAGCAGTACTTC,CASGPHYEQYF
TRBV5-1,few,TRBD2,TRBJ2-2,TGCGCCAGCAGCTTGGCACTAGCGTTGAACACCGGGGAGCTGTTTTTT,CASSLALALNTGELFF
TRBV3-1,few,TRBD1,TRBJ1-4,TGTGCCAGCAGCCGTCGACAGGGATCGAGGTCTCAAAAACTGTTTTTT,CASSRRQGSRSQKLFF
TRBV29-1,many,TRBD1,TRBJ1-6,TGCAGCGTTGGACAGGGCTATAATTCACCCCTCCACTTT,CSVGQGYNSPLHF
TRBV24-1,few,TRBD2,TRBJ2-2,TGTGCTTCCTCGGGACTAAACACCGGGGAGCTGTTTTTT,CASSGLNTGELFF
TRBV4-2,NA,TRBD2,TRBJ2-3,TGTGCCAGCCGCCGGACTAGCGGGAGTCTTACCACAGATACGCAGTATTTT,CASRRTSGSLTTDTQYF
TRBV20-1,few,NA,TRBJ1-5,TGCAGTGCTATGGTCTCTGGGCATCAGCCCCAGCATTTT,CSAMVSGHQPQHF
TRBV20-1,NA,NA,TRBJ1-1,TGCAGTGCTATCGGGGCGAACACTGGAGCTTTCTTT,CSAIGANTGAFF
TRBV20-1,NA,NA,TRBJ2-3,TGCAGTGCTCCACCTGGGGGAGGTGCAGATACGCAGTATTTT,CSAPPGGGADTQYF
TRBV5-1,NA,TRBD2,TRBJ2-2,TGCGCCAGCAGCTCACCGGGACTAGCGGGTTACACCGGGGAGCTGTTTTTT,CASSSPGLAGYTGELFF
TRBV18,NA,NA,TRBJ2-5,TGTGCCAGCTCACCACCGGTCGGGCAAGAGACCCAGTACTTC,CASSPPVGQETQYF
TRBV19,once,TRBD2,TRBJ2-1,TGTGCCAGTAGTAAGACTAGCGGGAGGGACAATGAGCAGTTCTTC,CASSKTSGRDNEQFF
TRBV12-3/TRBV12-4,few,NA,TRBJ1-1,TGTGCCGGCGCGGTGGGCCTCAACACTGAAGCTTTCTTT,CAGAVGLNTEAFF
TRBV11-3,NA,NA,TRBJ2-3,TGTGCCAGCTTAGAACTGGGCACAGATACGCAGTATTTT,CASLELGTDTQYF
TRBV6-1,NA,TRBD2,TRBJ2-1,TGTGCCAGCACCGTCGGTAGCGGGAGGGCCGGGGGTGAGCAGTTCTTC,CASTVGSGRAGGEQFF
TRBV5-1,many,NA,TRBJ1-1,TGCGCCAGCAGCTGGGTGCAGGGAGGCACTGAAGCTTTCTTT,CASSWVQGGTEAFF
TRBV2,NA,NA,TRBJ1-5,TGTGCCAGCAGTGAATTGGCGGGGAGCAATCAGCCCCAGCATTTT,CASSELAGSNQPQHF
TRBV6-6,NA,NA,TRBJ2-1,TGTGCCAGCAGTTACGAAAACAATGAGCAGTTCTTC,CASSYENNEQFF
TRBV6-2/TRBV6-3,few,NA,TRBJ2-5,TGTGCCAGCAGTTACTCGAGCACGTATCAAGAGACCCAGTACTTC,CASSYSSTYQETQYF
TRBV6-5,NA,NA,TRBJ2-5,TGTGCCAGCAGTTACTCGGCGCAGGGGGAGACCCAGTACTTC,CASSYSAQGETQYF
TRBV29-1,NA,TRBD2,TRBJ2-1,TGCAGCGAGTATGGGACTAGCGGGATCTACAATGAGCAGTTCTTC,CSEYGTSGIYNEQFF
TRBV7-2,once,TRBD2,TRBJ2-3,TGTGCCAGCAGCCCACTAGCGGGATTTCGCCATACGCAGTATTTT,CASSPLAGFRHTQYF
TRBV24-1,many,TRBD2,TRBJ2-1,TGTGCCACCAGTCCTGGTGTAGGGACTAGCGGGAGGGCCGCTTACAATGAGCAGTTCTTC,CATSPGVGTSGRAAYNEQFF
TRBV5-5,NA,TRBD2,TRBJ2-1,TGTGCCAGCAGCTTGCTAGCGGGAGGGAGAAACAATGAGCAGTTCTTC,CASSLLAGGRNNEQFF
TRBV3-1,NA,NA,TRBJ2-7,TGTGCCAGCAGCCAAGTGGGGCTGTCCTACGAGCAGTACTTC,CASSQVGLSYEQYF